These 12 T cell receptor beta chains originate from one sample sequenced in a study of human thymus T cells. Here immunoSEQ multiplex PCR was the method, and the copy in TCRdb shows in-frame clones only, minus some. This table has about 60,000 clones, approximately 95% appearing once. Sequencing input: blood. These receptors originate from a boy in the first two years of life with a congenital heart defect but otherwise immunologically healthy.

The chain uses TRBV5-1 and TRBJ2-3; D remains ambiguous. Germline values: CDR1 SGHRS, CDR2 YFSETQ. Trimming stripped 0 bases from V and 3 bases from J, with 2 bases between. This CDR3 has 12 residues. The CDR3 DNA reads as TGCGCCAGCAGCTTGGAGACAGATACGCAGTATTTT. This gives the protein CASSLETDTQYF.

The table lists this clone with a count of one. The rearrangement links TRBV7-6 to TRBJ2-2, with D tentatively TRBD2 (5 bases). Trimming took off 1 base at V and 9 bases at J, with 9 bases between the two ends. Germline values: CDR1 SGHVS, CDR2 FNYEAQ. The CDR3 runs to 13 residues. The DNA for the CDR3 is TGTGCCAGCAGCTTAGTTCGGGGAAGGGAGCTGTTTTTT. Translating it yields CASSLVRGRELFF.

The chain has TRBV2 and TRBJ2-5; unclear D gene. This CDR3 is built from 12 residues. Germline CDR1 is SNHLY and CDR2 is FYNNEI. Trimming cost V 7 bases and J 1 base, with 7 bases left between them. In DNA form, the CDR3 reads TGTGCCAGCATCCAGGCCCAAGAGACCCAGTACTTC. Protein product: CASIQAQETQYF.

The chain has TRBV20-1 and TRBJ2-3; D is undetermined. Trimming stripped 3 bases from V and 5 bases from J, with 3 bases between. This CDR3 is built from 10 residues. Germline assignment: CDR1 DFQATT and CDR2 SNEGSKA (reference sequence). The CDR3 here is CSARRDTQYF. CDR3 DNA sequence: TGCAGTGCTAGGAGAGATACGCAGTATTTT.

V is TRBV6-1 and J is TRBJ2-1; D not resolved. Trimming took off 8 bases at V and 6 bases at J, with 11 bases between the two ends. The germline CDR1 and CDR2 sequences are MNHNS and SASEGT. The CDR3 consists of 12 residues. In DNA, the CDR3 is TGTGCCAGCCGCCCAGGAGCCAATGAGCAGTTCTTC. Protein sequence: CASRPGANEQFF.

The V call is TRBV5-6, the J call TRBJ1-1, with 8 bases matching TRBD1. The CDR3 runs to 18 residues. Trimming cost V 4 bases and J 6 bases; bases outside gene matches: 20. Germline CDR1 is SGHDT and CDR2 is YYEEEE. The CDR3 nucleotides read TGTGCCAGCAGCCAACAACTTCAATTAGGACAGGGAGTGGCTGAAGCTTTCTTT. Translation: CASSQQLQLGQGVAEAFF.

The chain uses TRBV4-3 and TRBJ2-2, with D possibly matching TRBD2 (5 bases). Germline values: CDR1 LGHNA, CDR2 YSLEER. The germline V and J ends were trimmed by 1 base and 4 bases, with 13 bases remaining between them. The CDR3 runs to 16 residues. The CDR3 loop is CASSQGRTRSTGELFF. In DNA form, the CDR3 reads TGCGCCAGCAGCCAAGGGAGAACTAGGAGCACCGGGGAGCTGTTTTTT.

The V and J genes are TRBV27 and TRBJ2-2, with 8 bases aligning to TRBD1. CDR1 and CDR2 from the germline V gene are MNHEY and SMNVEV (reference sequence). This CDR3 is 13 amino acids long. Trimming removed 6 bases from V and 5 bases from J; junction bases left unmatched: 2. This CDR3 is CASRRQGTGELFF. The DNA for the CDR3 is TGTGCCAGCAGGAGACAGGGGACCGGGGAGCTGTTTTTT.

The chain joins TRBV10-1 to TRBJ2-3, with TRBD2 identical over 16 bases. The germline CDR1 and CDR2 sequences are WNHNN and SYGVQD (reference sequence). The CDR3 contains 17 residues. Trimming at V came to 4 bases and at J to 10 bases, leaving 11 bases not matched to a gene. CDR3 region: CASSGGLAGGPTSAQYF. The CDR3 nucleotides read TGCGCCAGCAGTGGGGGACTAGCGGGAGGGCCGACCAGTGCGCAGTATTTT.

The CDR3: CASSYVANQPQHF. DNA of the CDR3: TGTGCCAGCAGTTACGTGGCCAATCAGCCCCAGCATTTT. The J gene is TRBJ1-5, the V gene TRBV6-5; D is undetermined. The germline V gene has CDR1 MNHEY and CDR2 SVGAGI. Trimming left V 2 bases short and J 3 bases short, with 5 bases between. The CDR3 runs 13 residues.

This chain links TRBV9 with TRBJ2-7; 10 bases align to TRBD1. The trim removed 4 bases at V and 2 bases at J, leaving 3 bases unmatched. The CDR3 is 14 residues long. CDR1 and CDR2 from the germline V gene are SGDLS and YYNGEE. CDR3 bases: TGTGCCAGCAGCACCGGGACAGGGGCCTACGAGCAGTACTTC. Translation: CASSTGTGAYEQYF.

This clone was found once. J is TRBJ1-2 and V is TRBV5-1; 7 positions agree with TRBD1. V trimming: 4 bases; J trimming: 8 bases; junction bases outside the gene matches: 17. This CDR3 region has 16 residues. CDR1 and CDR2 from the germline V gene are SGHRS and YFSETQ. The CDR3 loop is CASSHPTHRGIGGYTF. CDR3 coding DNA: TGCGCCAGCAGCCACCCGACCCACAGGGGCATAGGAGGCTACACCTTC.